The T cell receptor (beta chain) under discussion was sequenced for a study of blood T cell repertoires in COVID-19. Study-wide context: The origin of the acute and convalescent COVID-19 samples was the United States, Italy and Spain. PBMCs, B-cell-depleted T cells, or T cells provided the cDNA or gDNA that made up the material.

V dropped 5 bases and J dropped 6; count of bases not matched to a gene: 9. Germline assignment: CDR1 GTSNPN and CDR2 SVGIG (reference sequence). This CDR3 has 14 amino acids. In its sample, this clone was seen a few times. Methods used by the authors: Cell counts per sample came from amplifying reference gene primers. Only in-frame clones appear in the TCRdb table, and some are missing; sequencing was by immunoSEQ multiplex PCR. From that table come the V and J calls and clone size; the DNA was used to work out D and trimming. This table has over 200,000 clones, 70% to 90% appearing once. Sequencing used peripheral blood. This receptor was taken from a young woman who had recovered from COVID-19. The chain uses TRBV30 and TRBJ2-2; 7 nucleotides match TRBD1. The CDR3 loop reads CAWVGTVEAGELFF. The CDR3 region has the DNA TGTGCCTGGGTCGGGACAGTTGAGGCCGGGGAGCTGTTTTTT.